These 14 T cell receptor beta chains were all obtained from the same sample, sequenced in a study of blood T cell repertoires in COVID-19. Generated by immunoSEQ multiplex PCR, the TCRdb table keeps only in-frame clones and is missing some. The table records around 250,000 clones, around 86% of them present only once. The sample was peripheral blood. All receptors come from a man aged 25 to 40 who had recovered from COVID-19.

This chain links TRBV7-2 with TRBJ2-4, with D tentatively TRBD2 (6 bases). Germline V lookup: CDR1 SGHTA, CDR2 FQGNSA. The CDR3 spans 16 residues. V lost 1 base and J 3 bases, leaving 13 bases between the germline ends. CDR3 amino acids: CASSLDRAGSKNIQYF. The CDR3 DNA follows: TGTGCCAGCAGCTTAGATAGGGCGGGGAGCAAAAACATTCAGTACTTC.

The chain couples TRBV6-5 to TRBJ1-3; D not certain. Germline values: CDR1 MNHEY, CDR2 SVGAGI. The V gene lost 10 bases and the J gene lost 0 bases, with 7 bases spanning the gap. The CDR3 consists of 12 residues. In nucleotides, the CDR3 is TGTGCCACGTGGAGCTCTGGAAACACCATATATTTT. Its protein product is CATWSSGNTIYF.

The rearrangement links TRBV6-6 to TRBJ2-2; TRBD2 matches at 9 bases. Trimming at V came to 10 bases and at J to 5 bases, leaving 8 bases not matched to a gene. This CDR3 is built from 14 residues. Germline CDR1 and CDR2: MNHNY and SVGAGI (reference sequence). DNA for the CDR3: TGTGCCACCGGTAGCGGGGGCCCTACCGGGGAGCTGTTTTTT. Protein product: CATGSGGPTGELFF.

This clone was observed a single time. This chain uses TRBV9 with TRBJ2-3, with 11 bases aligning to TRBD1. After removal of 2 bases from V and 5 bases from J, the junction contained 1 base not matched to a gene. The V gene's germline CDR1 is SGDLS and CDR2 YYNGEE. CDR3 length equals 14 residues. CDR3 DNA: TGTGCCAGCAGCGTCGGGACAGGGGGAGATACGCAGTATTTT. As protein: CASSVGTGGDTQYF.

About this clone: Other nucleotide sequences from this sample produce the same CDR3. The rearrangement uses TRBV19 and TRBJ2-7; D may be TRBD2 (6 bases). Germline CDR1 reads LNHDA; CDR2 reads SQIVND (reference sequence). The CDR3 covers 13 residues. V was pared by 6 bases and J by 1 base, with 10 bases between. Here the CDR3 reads CASSSGLSYEQYF. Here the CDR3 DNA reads TGTGCCAGTAGCAGCGGGTTGTCCTACGAGCAGTACTTC.

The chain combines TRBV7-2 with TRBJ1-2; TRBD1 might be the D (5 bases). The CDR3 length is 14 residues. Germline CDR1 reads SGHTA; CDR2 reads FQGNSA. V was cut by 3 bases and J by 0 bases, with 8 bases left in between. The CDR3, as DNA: TGTGCCAGCAGCTTCCCAGGGTCTAACTATGGCTACACCTTC. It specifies CASSFPGSNYGYTF.

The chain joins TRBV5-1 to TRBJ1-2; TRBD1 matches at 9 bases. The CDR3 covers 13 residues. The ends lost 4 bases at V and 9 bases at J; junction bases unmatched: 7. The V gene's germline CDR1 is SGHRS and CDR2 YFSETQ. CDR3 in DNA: TGCGCCAGCAGCGCCGGGACAGGGCGGAGCTACACCTTC. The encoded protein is CASSAGTGRSYTF.

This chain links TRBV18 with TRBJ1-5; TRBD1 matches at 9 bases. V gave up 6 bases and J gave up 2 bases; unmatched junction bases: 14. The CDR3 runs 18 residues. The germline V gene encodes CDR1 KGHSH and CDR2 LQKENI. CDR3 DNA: TGTGCCAGCTCCCCCGTCCCGGGACAGGGCGAGGGCAATCAGCCCCAGCATTTT. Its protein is CASSPVPGQGEGNQPQHF.

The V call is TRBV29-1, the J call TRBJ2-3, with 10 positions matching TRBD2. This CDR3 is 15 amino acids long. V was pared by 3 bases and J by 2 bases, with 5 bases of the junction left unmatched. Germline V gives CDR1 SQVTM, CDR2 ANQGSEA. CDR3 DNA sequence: TGCAGCGTTGATTTACTAGCGGGGAACACAGATACGCAGTATTTT. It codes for CSVDLLAGNTDTQYF.

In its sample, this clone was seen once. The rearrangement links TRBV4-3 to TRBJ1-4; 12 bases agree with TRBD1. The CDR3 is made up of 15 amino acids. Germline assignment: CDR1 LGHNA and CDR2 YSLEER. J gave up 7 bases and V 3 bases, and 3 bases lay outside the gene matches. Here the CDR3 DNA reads TGCGCCAGCAGCCACGGGACAGGGGGCGGTGAAAAACTGTTTTTT. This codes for CASSHGTGGGEKLFF.

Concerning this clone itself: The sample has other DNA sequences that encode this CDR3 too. CDR3 nucleotides: TGTGCCAGCAGCTTGAGGGGGAACTATGGCTACACCTTC. This encodes CASSLRGNYGYTF. The chain couples TRBV5-6 to TRBJ1-2, with D maybe TRBD1 (6 bases). Trimming left V 1 base short and J 2 bases short, with 6 bases between. This CDR3 is built from 13 residues. Germline loops: CDR1 SGHDT, CDR2 YYEEEE.

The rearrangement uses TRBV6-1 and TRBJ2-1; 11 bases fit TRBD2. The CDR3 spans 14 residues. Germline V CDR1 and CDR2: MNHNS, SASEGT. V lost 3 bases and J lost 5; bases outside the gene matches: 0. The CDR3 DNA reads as TGTGCCAGCAGTGATAGCGGGGGGGACAATGAGCAGTTCTTC. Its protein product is CASSDSGGDNEQFF.

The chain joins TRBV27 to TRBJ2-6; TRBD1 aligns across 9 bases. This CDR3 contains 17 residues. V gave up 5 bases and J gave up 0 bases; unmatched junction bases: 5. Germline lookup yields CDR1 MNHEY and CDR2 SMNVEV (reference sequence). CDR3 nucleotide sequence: TGTGCCAGCAGTAACGGACAGGGGAGCTCTGGGGCCAACGTCCTGACTTTC. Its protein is CASSNGQGSSGANVLTF.

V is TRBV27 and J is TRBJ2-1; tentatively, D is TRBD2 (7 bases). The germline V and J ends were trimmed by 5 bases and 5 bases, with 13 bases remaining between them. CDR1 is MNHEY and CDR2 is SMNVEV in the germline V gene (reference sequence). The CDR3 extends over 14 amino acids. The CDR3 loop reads CASSVGGPNNEQFF. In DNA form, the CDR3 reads TGTGCCAGCAGTGTCGGGGGGCCTAACAATGAGCAGTTCTTC.